The entry that follows covers one T cell receptor beta chain sequence. Its antigen is still unknown. Method: immunoSEQ multiplex PCR; TCRdb's copy keeps in-frame clones and lacks some. The repertoire includes 300,000 to 450,000 clones, 86% of them detected once, and under 0.95% sits in the top ten. These data come from a study of cytomegalovirus exposure and HLA in healthy donors. Between the trimmed V and J ends, which lost 2 bases and 8 bases, there was a span of 9 bases. The germline V gene encodes CDR1 SGHTA and CDR2 FQGNSA. The CDR3 spans 13 residues. Study findings and constraints: In vitro experiments confirmed that three CMV-associated chains were specific for CMV antigens. It was 150 to 200 TCR beta chains that were listed as cytomegalovirus-associated. Whilst most TCR sequences proved rare, a subset of public TCRs occurred across many donors.

The receptor was derived from a woman between 18 and 29 years old in good health and CMV-seronegative. The rearrangement links TRBV7-2 to TRBJ1-4; D remains unclear. The sequenced material came from PBMCs. In DNA, the CDR3 is TGTGCCAGCAGCTTAACTTGGGCAGAAAAACTGTTTTTT. Its translation is CASSLTWAEKLFF.